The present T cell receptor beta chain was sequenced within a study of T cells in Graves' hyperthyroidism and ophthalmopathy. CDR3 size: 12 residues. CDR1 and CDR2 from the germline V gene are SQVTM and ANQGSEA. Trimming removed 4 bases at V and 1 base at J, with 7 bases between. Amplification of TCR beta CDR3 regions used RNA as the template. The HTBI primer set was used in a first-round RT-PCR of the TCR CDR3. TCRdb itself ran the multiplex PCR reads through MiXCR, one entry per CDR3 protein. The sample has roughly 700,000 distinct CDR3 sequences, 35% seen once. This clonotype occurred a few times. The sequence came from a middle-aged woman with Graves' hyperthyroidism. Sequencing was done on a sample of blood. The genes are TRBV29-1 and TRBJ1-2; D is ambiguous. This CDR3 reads CSVGSNNYGYTF. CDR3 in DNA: TGCAGCGTTGGCAGTAATAACTATGGCTACACCTTC.